The rows below give T cell receptor beta chains drawn from one sample of a study of CD8 T cells in Susac syndrome. From the immunoSEQ multiplex PCR reads, TCRdb called clonotypes with MiXCR, one entry per CDR3 protein. Altogether about 300,000 distinct CDR3 sequences are present, roughly 85% being singletons, with the ten largest covering 0.21%. The sequenced sample consisted of CD8+ T cells from PBMCs. These receptors came from a human donor with multiple sclerosis. CDR3s include the opening cysteine and the closing phenylalanine or tryptophan. Fields, in order: D gene, CDR3 length, clone size, J gene, V gene, CDR3 DNA, CDR3 protein. A D gene is named only where the DNA matches it firmly. Clone size is given for some rows only: seen once, a few or many times, or a class if the clone is expanded.

D gene: NA
CDR3 length: 14
clone size: NA
J gene: TRBJ2-7
V gene: TRBV2
CDR3 DNA: TGTGCCAGCATTACCGGCCCGATAAGCCACGAGCAGTACTTC
CDR3 protein: CASITGPISHEQYF

D gene: TRBD2
CDR3 length: 13
clone size: NA
J gene: TRBJ2-1
V gene: TRBV29-1
CDR3 DNA: TGCAGCGTCGTAGGGACTAGCGGAAATGAGCAGTTCTTC
CDR3 protein: CSVVGTSGNEQFF

D gene: TRBD1
CDR3 length: 15
clone size: NA
J gene: TRBJ2-7
V gene: TRBV4-3
CDR3 DNA: TGCGCCAGCAGCCTTGCCGGGACAGGGTTCTACGAGCAGTACTTC
CDR3 protein: CASSLAGTGFYEQYF

D gene: NA
CDR3 length: 14
clone size: NA
J gene: TRBJ2-7
V gene: TRBV3-1
CDR3 DNA: TGTGCCAGCAGCCAAGTCTGGCGGCCTTACGAGCAGTACTTC
CDR3 protein: CASSQVWRPYEQYF

D gene: NA
CDR3 length: 12
clone size: NA
J gene: TRBJ1-2
V gene: TRBV29-1
CDR3 DNA: TGCAGCGTTGAGACCGGGTTGTATGGCTACACCTTC
CDR3 protein: CSVETGLYGYTF

D gene: TRBD1
CDR3 length: 17
clone size: NA
J gene: TRBJ1-5
V gene: TRBV7-9
CDR3 DNA: TGTGCCAGCAGCCTGGGACAGGGGGCCCTTAGCAATCAGCCCCAGCATTTT
CDR3 protein: CASSLGQGALSNQPQHF

D gene: NA
CDR3 length: 13
clone size: NA
J gene: TRBJ2-1
V gene: TRBV2
CDR3 DNA: TGTGCCAGTATAGCGGAGGTCTACAATGAGCAGTTCTTC
CDR3 protein: CASIAEVYNEQFF

D gene: NA
CDR3 length: 14
clone size: NA
J gene: TRBJ2-7
V gene: TRBV13
CDR3 DNA: TGTGCCAGCACATTGGGGCTGACCTCCTACGAGCAGTACTTC
CDR3 protein: CASTLGLTSYEQYF

D gene: NA
CDR3 length: 14
clone size: NA
J gene: TRBJ1-4
V gene: TRBV19
CDR3 DNA: TGTGCCAGTAGTATCCGGACAGCTAATGAAAAACTGTTTTTT
CDR3 protein: CASSIRTANEKLFF

D gene: NA
CDR3 length: 16
clone size: NA
J gene: TRBJ1-6
V gene: TRBV6-5
CDR3 DNA: TGTGCCAGCAGTTACTCGGTCTTAGGGAATAATTCACCCCTCCACTTT
CDR3 protein: CASSYSVLGNNSPLHF

D gene: TRBD1
CDR3 length: 17
clone size: NA
J gene: TRBJ1-2
V gene: TRBV13
CDR3 DNA: TGTGCCAGCAGCTCCGCGACAGGGTCCGTTTCTAACTATGGCTACACCTTC
CDR3 protein: CASSSATGSVSNYGYTF

D gene: TRBD2
CDR3 length: 21
clone size: NA
J gene: TRBJ2-1
V gene: TRBV6-5
CDR3 DNA: TGTGCCAGCAGTTATCCGCCACAGGGACTAGCGGGAGTTGTAGGAGACAATGAGCAGTTCTTC
CDR3 protein: CASSYPPQGLAGVVGDNEQFF

D gene: TRBD1
CDR3 length: 17
clone size: NA
J gene: TRBJ2-2
V gene: TRBV6-5
CDR3 DNA: TGTGCCAGCAGTTACACTAGGGACAGTTATCCCACCGGGGAGCTGTTTTTT
CDR3 protein: CASSYTRDSYPTGELFF

D gene: NA
CDR3 length: 13
clone size: NA
J gene: TRBJ1-2
V gene: TRBV28
CDR3 DNA: TGTGCCAGCTTAGGTTTCGTTTTCTATGGCTACACCTTC
CDR3 protein: CASLGFVFYGYTF

D gene: NA
CDR3 length: 12
clone size: NA
J gene: TRBJ2-7
V gene: TRBV20-1
CDR3 DNA: TGCAGTGCTACCCAGGAGTCCTACGAGCAGTACTTC
CDR3 protein: CSATQESYEQYF

D gene: TRBD1
CDR3 length: 14
clone size: NA
J gene: TRBJ2-7
V gene: TRBV7-2
CDR3 DNA: TGTGCCAGCAGCTTCCCCGGGACAGACTACGAGCAGTACTTC
CDR3 protein: CASSFPGTDYEQYF

D gene: NA
CDR3 length: 16
clone size: NA
J gene: TRBJ2-7
V gene: TRBV12-3/TRBV12-4
CDR3 DNA: TGTGCCAGCAGCAAAGGGGGGGTCTCGGCACCATACGAGCAGTACTTC
CDR3 protein: CASSKGGVSAPYEQYF

D gene: NA
CDR3 length: 15
clone size: NA
J gene: TRBJ1-2
V gene: TRBV7-2
CDR3 DNA: TGTGCCAGCAGCTCCCTGACCCAAATCAACTATGGCTACACCTTC
CDR3 protein: CASSSLTQINYGYTF

D gene: NA
CDR3 length: 12
clone size: once
J gene: TRBJ1-1
V gene: TRBV6-1
CDR3 DNA: TGTGCCAGCAGTTCCCTGGACACTGAAGCTTTCTTT
CDR3 protein: CASSSLDTEAFF

D gene: NA
CDR3 length: 14
clone size: NA
J gene: TRBJ1-3
V gene: TRBV28
CDR3 DNA: TGTGCCAGCAGTTTTCGGGGGTACGGAAACACCATATATTTT
CDR3 protein: CASSFRGYGNTIYF

D gene: NA
CDR3 length: 14
clone size: NA
J gene: TRBJ2-7
V gene: TRBV27
CDR3 DNA: TGTGCCAGCAGTGTAGGGCGGACCCTCTACGAGCAGTACTTC
CDR3 protein: CASSVGRTLYEQYF

D gene: NA
CDR3 length: 13
clone size: NA
J gene: TRBJ2-1
V gene: TRBV28
CDR3 DNA: TGTGCCAGCTGCCTAGGGGCCTACAATGAGCAGTTCTTC
CDR3 protein: CASCLGAYNEQFF

D gene: TRBD2
CDR3 length: 14
clone size: few
J gene: TRBJ2-1
V gene: TRBV7-2
CDR3 DNA: TGTGCCAGCAGCTTAGGGGTAGCGGGGAATGAGCAGTTCTTC
CDR3 protein: CASSLGVAGNEQFF

D gene: TRBD2
CDR3 length: 17
clone size: NA
J gene: TRBJ2-7
V gene: TRBV6-2/TRBV6-3
CDR3 DNA: TGTGCCAGCAGTTACTCGATGGGACTAGCGGAATACTACGAGCAGTACTTC
CDR3 protein: CASSYSMGLAEYYEQYF

D gene: NA
CDR3 length: 14
clone size: NA
J gene: TRBJ1-1
V gene: TRBV27
CDR3 DNA: TGTGCCAGCAGTCGGGGAATGGGGAACACTGAAGCTTTCTTT
CDR3 protein: CASSRGMGNTEAFF

D gene: NA
CDR3 length: 15
clone size: NA
J gene: TRBJ1-5
V gene: TRBV5-1
CDR3 DNA: TGCGCCAGCAGGCCCCTCTTCGGGAGCAATCAGCCCCAGCATTTT
CDR3 protein: CASRPLFGSNQPQHF

D gene: NA
CDR3 length: 13
clone size: NA
J gene: TRBJ1-5
V gene: TRBV5-6
CDR3 DNA: TGTGCCAGCAGCTTGGGGGACAATCAGCCCCAGCATTTT
CDR3 protein: CASSLGDNQPQHF

D gene: TRBD2
CDR3 length: 15
clone size: NA
J gene: TRBJ2-3
V gene: TRBV28
CDR3 DNA: TGTGCCAGCAGTTTACAAGCGGGGGGCACAGATACGCAGTATTTT
CDR3 protein: CASSLQAGGTDTQYF

D gene: NA
CDR3 length: 12
clone size: NA
J gene: TRBJ1-2
V gene: TRBV12-3/TRBV12-4
CDR3 DNA: TGTGCCAGCAGTTTTTCTAACTATGGCTACACCTTC
CDR3 protein: CASSFSNYGYTF

D gene: TRBD2
CDR3 length: 17
clone size: NA
J gene: TRBJ2-1
V gene: TRBV12-3/TRBV12-4
CDR3 DNA: TGTGCCAGCAGTTCCAGGACTAGCGGGGGCCTCTACAATGAGCAGTTCTTC
CDR3 protein: CASSSRTSGGLYNEQFF

D gene: TRBD1
CDR3 length: 14
clone size: NA
J gene: TRBJ2-5
V gene: TRBV11-2
CDR3 DNA: TGTGCCAGCAGCCCGGGACAGGGGGCAGAGACCCAGTACTTC
CDR3 protein: CASSPGQGAETQYF

D gene: TRBD1
CDR3 length: 16
clone size: NA
J gene: TRBJ1-1
V gene: TRBV20-1
CDR3 DNA: TGCAGTGCGATGACAGGGGGCCTTAACATGAACACTGAAGCTTTCTTT
CDR3 protein: CSAMTGGLNMNTEAFF

D gene: NA
CDR3 length: 14
clone size: NA
J gene: TRBJ2-3
V gene: TRBV7-6
CDR3 DNA: TGTGCCAGCAGCTTAGACTTGCCCACAGATACGCAGTATTTT
CDR3 protein: CASSLDLPTDTQYF

D gene: NA
CDR3 length: 14
clone size: NA
J gene: TRBJ2-1
V gene: TRBV29-1
CDR3 DNA: TGCAGCGTTGAGGGGGGGCTAGCGGACAATGAGCAGTTCTTC
CDR3 protein: CSVEGGLADNEQFF

D gene: NA
CDR3 length: 17
clone size: once
J gene: TRBJ2-1
V gene: TRBV12-5
CDR3 DNA: TGTGCTAGTGGTTTGGTAATTGGGGGGCGAAGCTACAATGAGCAGTTCTTC
CDR3 protein: CASGLVIGGRSYNEQFF

D gene: NA
CDR3 length: 15
clone size: NA
J gene: TRBJ1-3
V gene: TRBV5-6
CDR3 DNA: TGTGCCAGCAGCCCGGCCGGGACCGCGGCCGACACCATATATTTT
CDR3 protein: CASSPAGTAADTIYF